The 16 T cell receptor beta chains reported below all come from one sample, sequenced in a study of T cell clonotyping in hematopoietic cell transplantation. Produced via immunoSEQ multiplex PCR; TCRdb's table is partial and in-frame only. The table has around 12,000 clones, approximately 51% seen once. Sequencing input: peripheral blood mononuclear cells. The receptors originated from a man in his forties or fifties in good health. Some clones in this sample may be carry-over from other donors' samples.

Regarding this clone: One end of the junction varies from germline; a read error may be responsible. The CDR3 DNA reads as TGTGCCAGTAGCCAAGATTGGCAGGGAATCTATGGCTACACCTTC. Translated, it gives CASSQDWQGIYGYTF. The chain recombines TRBV14 with TRBJ1-2; D might be TRBD1 (5 bases). Germline V gives CDR1 SGHDN, CDR2 FVKESK. The CDR3 is 15 amino acids.

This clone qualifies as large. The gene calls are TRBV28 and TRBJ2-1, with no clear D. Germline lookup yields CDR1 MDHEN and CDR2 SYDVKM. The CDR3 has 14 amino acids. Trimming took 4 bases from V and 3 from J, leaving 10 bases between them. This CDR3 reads CASSSSGVYNEQFF. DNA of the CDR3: TGTGCCAGCAGTTCATCTGGAGTCTACAATGAGCAGTTCTTC.

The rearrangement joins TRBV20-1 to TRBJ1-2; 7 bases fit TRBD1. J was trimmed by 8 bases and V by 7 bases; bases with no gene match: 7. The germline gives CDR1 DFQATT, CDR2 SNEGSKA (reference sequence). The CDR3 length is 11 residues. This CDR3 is CSVGTAWGYTF. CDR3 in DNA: TGCAGTGTCGGGACAGCCTGGGGCTACACCTTC.

The CDR3 nucleotides read TGTGCCAGCAGTCAGTCAGATCAGCCCCAGCATTTT. It codes for CASSQSDQPQHF. This chain joins TRBV28 and TRBJ1-5; no firm D call. Germline assignment: CDR1 MDHEN and CDR2 SYDVKM. V shed 5 bases and J shed 5 bases, with 7 bases lying between them. The CDR3 sequence is 12 residues long.

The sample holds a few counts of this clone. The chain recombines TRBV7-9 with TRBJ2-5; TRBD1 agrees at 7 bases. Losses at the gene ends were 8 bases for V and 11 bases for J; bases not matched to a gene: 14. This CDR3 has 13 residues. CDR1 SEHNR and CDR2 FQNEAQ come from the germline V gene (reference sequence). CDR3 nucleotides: TGTGCCAGCGGAACCCGACAGGGCCAAGAGCAGTACTTC. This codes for CASGTRQGQEQYF.

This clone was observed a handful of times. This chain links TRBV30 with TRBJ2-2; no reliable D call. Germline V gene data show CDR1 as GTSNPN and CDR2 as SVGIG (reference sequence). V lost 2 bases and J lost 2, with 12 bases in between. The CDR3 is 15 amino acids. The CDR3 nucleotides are TGTGCCTGGAGTCTCATAGGATTAAACACCGGGGAGCTGTTTTTT. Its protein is CAWSLIGLNTGELFF.

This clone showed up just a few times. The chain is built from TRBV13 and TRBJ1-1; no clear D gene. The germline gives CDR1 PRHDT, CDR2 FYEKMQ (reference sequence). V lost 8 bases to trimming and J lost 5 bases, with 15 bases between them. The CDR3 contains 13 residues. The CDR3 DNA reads TGTGCCAGCCGGTGGCAAGGAGAGACTGAAGCTTTCTTT. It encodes CASRWQGETEAFF.

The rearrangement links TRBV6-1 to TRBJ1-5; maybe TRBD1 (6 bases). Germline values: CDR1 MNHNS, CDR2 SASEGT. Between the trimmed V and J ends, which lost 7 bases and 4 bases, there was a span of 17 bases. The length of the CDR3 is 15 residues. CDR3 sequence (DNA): TGTGCCAGCACCCTACTGGGGCAGGGGAATCAGCCCCAGCATTTT. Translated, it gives CASTLLGQGNQPQHF.

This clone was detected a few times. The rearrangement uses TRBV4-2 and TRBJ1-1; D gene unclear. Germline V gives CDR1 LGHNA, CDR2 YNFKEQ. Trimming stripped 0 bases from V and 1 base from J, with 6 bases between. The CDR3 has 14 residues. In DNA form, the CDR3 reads TGTGCCAGCAGCCAAGAACAAACGAACACTGAAGCTTTCTTT. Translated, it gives CASSQEQTNTEAFF.

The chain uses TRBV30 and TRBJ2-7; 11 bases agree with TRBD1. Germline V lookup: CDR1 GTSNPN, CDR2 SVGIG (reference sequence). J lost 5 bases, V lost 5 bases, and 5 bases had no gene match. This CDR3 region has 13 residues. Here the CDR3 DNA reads TGTGCCTGGGCCCGGGACAGGGGGGACGAGCAGTACTTC. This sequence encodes CAWARDRGDEQYF.

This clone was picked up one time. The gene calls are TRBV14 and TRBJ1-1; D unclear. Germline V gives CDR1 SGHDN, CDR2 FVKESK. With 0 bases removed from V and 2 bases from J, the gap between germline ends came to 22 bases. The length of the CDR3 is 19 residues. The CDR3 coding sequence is TGTGCCAGCAGCCAAGAGCATTTCCCCCGGGGAGGGAAAAACACTGAAGCTTTCTTT. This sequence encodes CASSQEHFPRGGKNTEAFF.

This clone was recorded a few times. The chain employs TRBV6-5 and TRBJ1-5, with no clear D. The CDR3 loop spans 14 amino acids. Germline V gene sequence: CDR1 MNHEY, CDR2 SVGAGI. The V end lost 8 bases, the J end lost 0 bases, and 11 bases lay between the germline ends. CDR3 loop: CASRSGFSNQPQHF. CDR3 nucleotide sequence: TGTGCCAGCCGCAGCGGATTTAGCAATCAGCCCCAGCATTTT.

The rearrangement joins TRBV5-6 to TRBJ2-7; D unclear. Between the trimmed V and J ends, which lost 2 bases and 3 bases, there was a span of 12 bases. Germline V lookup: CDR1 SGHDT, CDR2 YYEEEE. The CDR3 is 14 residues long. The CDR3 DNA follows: TGTGCCAGCAGCTTTTATGGGCAGAACTACGAGCAGTACTTC. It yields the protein CASSFYGQNYEQYF.

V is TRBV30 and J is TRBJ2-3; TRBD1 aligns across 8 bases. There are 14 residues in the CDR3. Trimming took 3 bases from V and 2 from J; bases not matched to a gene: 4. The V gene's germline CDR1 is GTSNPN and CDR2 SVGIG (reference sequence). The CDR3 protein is CAWSPGQVTDTQYF. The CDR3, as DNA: TGTGCCTGGAGCCCGGGACAGGTCACAGATACGCAGTATTTT.

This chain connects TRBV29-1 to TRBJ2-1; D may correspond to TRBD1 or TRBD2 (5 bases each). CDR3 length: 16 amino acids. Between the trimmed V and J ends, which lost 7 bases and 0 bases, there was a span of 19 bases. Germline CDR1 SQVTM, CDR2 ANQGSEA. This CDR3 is CSAEGASSSSYNEQFF. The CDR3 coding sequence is TGCAGCGCCGAAGGGGCTAGCAGTAGCTCCTACAATGAGCAGTTCTTC.

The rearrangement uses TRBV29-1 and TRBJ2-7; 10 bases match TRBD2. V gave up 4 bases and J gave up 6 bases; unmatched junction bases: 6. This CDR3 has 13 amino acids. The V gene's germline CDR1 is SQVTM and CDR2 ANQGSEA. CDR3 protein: CSVVGLAGVEQYF. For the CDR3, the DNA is TGCAGCGTTGTTGGGCTAGCGGGAGTCGAGCAGTACTTC.